What follows are 19 T cell receptor beta chains derived from one specimen sequenced in a study of spatial heterogeneity in lung cancer. TCRdb re-derived calls from the 5' RACE reads in MiXCR, one entry per CDR3 protein. The sample has roughly 48,000 distinct CDR3 sequences, under 6% seen once. Time point specified: sample taken at primary tumor resection. The sequenced sample was PBMCs, obtained at surgery. The receptors derive from a male donor with early-stage non-small cell lung cancer.

In its sample, this clonotype was seen many times. The V call is TRBV20-1, the J call TRBJ2-1; D gene unclear. This CDR3 has 13 residues. Per germline, CDR1 DFQATT and CDR2 SNEGSKA (reference sequence). The V end was cut by 0 bases, the J end by 9 bases, with 12 bases between. In DNA, the CDR3 is TGCAGTGCTAGAGATGGTCTTAGCCTTGAGCAGTTCTTC. It specifies CSARDGLSLEQFF.

This clonotype came up many times. The chain recombines TRBV10-3 with TRBJ1-3, with TRBD1 identical over 7 bases. There are 16 residues in the CDR3. Per germline, CDR1 ENHRY and CDR2 SYGVKD. The V gene end was trimmed by 7 bases and the J gene end by 4 bases; junction bases not matched to a gene: 13. CDR3: CAITDQPGQRGNTIYF. The DNA for the CDR3 is TGTGCCATCACTGACCAACCGGGACAGAGGGGAAACACCATATATTTT.

This clonotype appeared a few times. The V and J genes are TRBV3-1 and TRBJ1-2, with D unclear. Trimming left V 4 bases short and J 7 bases short, with 16 bases between. Germline loops: CDR1 LGHDT, CDR2 YNNKEL (reference sequence). The CDR3 totals 14 residues. The CDR3 coding sequence is TGTGCCAGCAGCCGCGGAGGAACATACCTTGGCTACACCTTC. This translates into CASSRGGTYLGYTF.

The chain combines TRBV7-9 with TRBJ1-1; the D is unclear. V gave up 1 base and J gave up 4 bases, with 7 bases separating them. The CDR3 consists of 13 residues. Germline assignment: CDR1 SEHNR and CDR2 FQNEAQ (reference sequence). In nucleotides, the CDR3 is TGTGCCAGCAGCTTAGAGTCGGTCACTGAAGCTTTCTTT. Residues: CASSLESVTEAFF. The full variable domain, rest sourced from reference TRBV7-9 and TRBJ1-1, is DTGVSQNPRHKITKRGQNVTFRCDPISEHNRLYWYRQTLGQGPEFLTYFQNEAQLEKSRLLSDRFSAERPKGSFSTLEIQRTEQGDSAMYLCASSLESVTEAFFGQGTRLTVV.

This clonotype turned up a few times. This chain connects TRBV20-1 to TRBJ1-4; D unresolved. The CDR3 is made up of 12 amino acids. Germline V gene lookup returns CDR1 DFQATT and CDR2 SNEGSKA (reference sequence). V was clipped by 7 bases and J by 3 bases, with 9 bases between them. Here the CDR3 DNA reads TGCAGTGTGGGGAAATCTAATGAAAAACTGTTTTTT. It codes for CSVGKSNEKLFF.

This clonotype was observed many times. The V and J genes are TRBV7-2 and TRBJ1-4, with D possibly being TRBD1 (5 bases). Germline CDR1 SGHTA, CDR2 FQGNSA. Trimming removed 5 bases from V and 5 bases from J, with 15 bases in between. The CDR3 is made up of 15 amino acids. CDR3 DNA: TGTGCCAGCAGCCTACTCGGGGGTAGAAATGAAAAACTGTTTTTT. As protein: CASSLLGGRNEKLFF.

This clonotype came up many times. The chain employs TRBV5-1 and TRBJ2-1, with no clear D. The CDR3 extends over 14 amino acids. V was trimmed by 0 bases and J by 8 bases, leaving 12 bases between them. Germline-derived CDR1 and CDR2 are SGHRS and YFSETQ. The CDR3 loop is CASSLVGYRDEQFF. The CDR3 nucleotides are TGCGCCAGCAGCTTGGTTGGGTACCGGGATGAGCAGTTCTTC.

This clonotype was found many times. The chain is built from TRBV6-5 and TRBJ2-3, with 7 bases that match TRBD1. Germline CDR1 MNHEY, CDR2 SVGAGI. With V trimmed by 10 bases and J by 2 bases, 3 bases remained unmatched. CDR3 length: 12 amino acids. CDR3 region: CATRGYTDTQYF. The CDR3, as DNA: TGTGCCACCAGGGGGTACACAGATACGCAGTATTTT.

This clonotype was observed at least ten times. J is TRBJ1-1 and V is TRBV15; D may be TRBD1 (6 bases). This CDR3 has 13 residues. V lost 7 bases, J lost 6 bases, and 15 bases lay in between. Germline CDR1 is LNHNV and CDR2 is YYDKDF (reference sequence). CDR3 protein: CATNLPGEAEAFF. The CDR3 coding sequence is TGTGCCACCAACTTACCAGGGGAGGCTGAAGCTTTCTTT.

This clonotype was observed many times. This chain links TRBV20-1 with TRBJ2-2, with 9 bases that match TRBD2. Germline V gene lookup returns CDR1 DFQATT and CDR2 SNEGSKA (reference sequence). J lost 8 bases, V lost 4 bases, and 8 bases had no gene match. The CDR3 extends over 14 amino acids. CDR3 DNA sequence: TGCAGTGCTATTCCTAGCGGGGCGACTGGGGAGCTGTTTTTT. This gives the protein CSAIPSGATGELFF.

This clonotype was observed at least ten times. The chain uses TRBV20-1 and TRBJ2-5; D unclear. The V and J ends lost 0 bases and 3 bases respectively, with 11 bases between them. Germline lookup yields CDR1 DFQATT and CDR2 SNEGSKA (reference sequence). This CDR3 is 14 amino acids long. CDR3 nucleotide sequence: TGCAGTGCTAGAGATGATCCGGACGAAGAGACCCAGTACTTC. This gives the protein CSARDDPDEETQYF.

This clonotype turned up a few times. The rearrangement links TRBV7-2 to TRBJ2-7; no clear D. The CDR3 covers 14 residues. Per the germline V gene, CDR1 is SGHTA and CDR2 is FQGNSA. V shed 3 bases and J shed 0 bases, with 9 bases lying between them. The CDR3 region has the DNA TGTGCCAGCAGCTTCTTAGATCCCTCCTACGAGCAGTACTTC. Translated, it gives CASSFLDPSYEQYF.

This clonotype was counted ten times or more. V gene TRBV6-6 combines with J gene TRBJ2-1; 8 nucleotides line up with TRBD2. CDR1 is MNHNY, CDR2 SVGAGI, per germline (reference sequence). V gave up 6 bases and J gave up 3 bases; unmatched junction bases: 7. This CDR3 region has 15 residues. The CDR3 DNA reads as TGTGCCAGCAGCCCCTCGGGGGGGAACTACAATGAGCAGTTCTTC. Translation: CASSPSGGNYNEQFF.

This clonotype has a count of ten or more. The chain uses TRBV10-3 and TRBJ2-3, with 8 bases matching TRBD2. Trimming cost V 5 bases and J 4 bases; bases outside gene matches: 11. Germline CDR1 is ENHRY and CDR2 is SYGVKD. This CDR3 spans 16 amino acids. In DNA, the CDR3 is TGTGCCATCAGTATCACGAGCGGGAGTAGGGCAGATACGCAGTATTTT. Residues: CAISITSGSRADTQYF.

This clonotype was seen ten or more times. The V gene is TRBV7-3, the J gene TRBJ2-2, with D perhaps matching TRBD1 (6 bases). The CDR3 loop spans 17 amino acids. Trimming took off 5 bases at V and 3 bases at J, with 19 bases between the two ends. The germline CDR1 and CDR2 sequences are SGHTA and FQGTGA. CDR3 residues: CASSPSRSAGDTGELFF. CDR3 nucleotide sequence: TGTGCCAGCAGCCCCTCACGGTCCGCAGGGGACACCGGGGAGCTGTTTTTT.

The chain links TRBV24-1 to TRBJ2-1, with 10 positions matching TRBD2. Germline V gene lookup returns CDR1 KGHDR and CDR2 SFDVKD. The CDR3 is 16 residues long. J gave up 3 bases and V 2 bases, and 3 bases lay outside the gene matches. Here the CDR3 DNA reads TGTGCCACCAGTGATTCAGGACTAGCGGACTACAATGAGCAGTTCTTC. Protein: CATSDSGLADYNEQFF.

The chain couples TRBV5-1 to TRBJ2-3, with 9 positions matching TRBD1. V dropped 3 bases and J dropped 4; count of bases not matched to a gene: 9. This CDR3 has 16 residues. CDR1 and CDR2 (germline): SGHRS, YFSETQ. The CDR3 region has the DNA TGCGCCAGCAGCTCAACTACAGGGGGCGCGGCAGATACGCAGTATTTT. Translated, it gives CASSSTTGGAADTQYF.

This clonotype is labeled medium-sized. V gene TRBV27 combines with J gene TRBJ2-1; a weak D match, TRBD2 (5 bases). CDR1 MNHEY and CDR2 SMNVEV come from the germline V gene (reference sequence). V was cut by 2 bases and J by 0 bases, with 5 bases left in between. The CDR3 loop spans 14 amino acids. DNA of the CDR3: TGTGCCAGCAGTTTAGGGAGCTCCTACAATGAGCAGTTCTTC. The encoded protein is CASSLGSSYNEQFF.

This clonotype was observed once. One base away lies a much larger clone, so this may be a sequencing read error. The CDR3 carries no conserved terminal phenylalanine or tryptophan, so it likely arises from a read error. The rearrangement joins TRBV18 to TRBJ2-7, with TRBD1 identical over 10 bases. CDR1 is KGHSH, CDR2 LQKENI, per germline. V shed 4 bases and J 2 bases; nucleotides not matched to a gene: 2. CDR3 size: 14 residues. CDR3 loop: CASSRGTGAYEQYL. In nucleotides, the CDR3 is TGTGCCAGCTCACGCGGGACAGGGGCCTACGAGCAGTACTTA.